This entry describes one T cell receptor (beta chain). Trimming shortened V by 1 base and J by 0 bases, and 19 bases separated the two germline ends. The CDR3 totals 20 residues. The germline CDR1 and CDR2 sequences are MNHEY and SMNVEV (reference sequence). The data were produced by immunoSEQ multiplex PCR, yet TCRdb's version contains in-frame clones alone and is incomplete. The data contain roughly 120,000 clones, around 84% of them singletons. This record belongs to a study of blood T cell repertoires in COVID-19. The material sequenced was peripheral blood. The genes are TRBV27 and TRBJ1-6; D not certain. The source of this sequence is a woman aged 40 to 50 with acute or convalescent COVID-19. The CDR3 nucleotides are TGTGCCAGCAGTTTATTCGTCCCCAACCCTGCCAGCTCCTATAATTCACCCCTCCACTTT. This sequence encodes CASSLFVPNPASSYNSPLHF.